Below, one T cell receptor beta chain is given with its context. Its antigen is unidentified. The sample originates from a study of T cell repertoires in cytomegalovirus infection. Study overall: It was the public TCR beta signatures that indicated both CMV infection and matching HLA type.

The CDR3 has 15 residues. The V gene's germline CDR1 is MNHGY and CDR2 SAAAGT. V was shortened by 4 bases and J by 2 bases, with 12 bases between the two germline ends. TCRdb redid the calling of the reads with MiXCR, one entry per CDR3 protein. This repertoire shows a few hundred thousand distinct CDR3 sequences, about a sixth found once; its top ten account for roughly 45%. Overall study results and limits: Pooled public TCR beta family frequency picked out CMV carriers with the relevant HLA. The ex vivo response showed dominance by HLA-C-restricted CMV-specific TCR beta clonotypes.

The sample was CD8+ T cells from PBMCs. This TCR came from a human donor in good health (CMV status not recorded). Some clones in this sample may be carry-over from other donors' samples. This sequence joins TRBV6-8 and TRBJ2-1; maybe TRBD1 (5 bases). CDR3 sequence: CASSFQGGPYNEQFF. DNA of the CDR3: TGTGCCAGCAGTTTCCAGGGTGGTCCCTACAATGAGCAGTTCTTC.